Below, one TCR beta chain is given with its context. How the authors handled the data: Amplification from reference gene primers served as the basis for estimated nucleated cell counts. Clones were sequenced by immunoSEQ multiplex PCR, and TCRdb holds only the in-frame ones, with some missing. The V and J calls and the clone size are those of that table, but D and trimming were determined from the DNA. Of about 68,000 clones listed, nearly 90% were seen once; the top ten hold more than 3%. The CDR3 has 16 residues. Germline CDR1 is SGHRS and CDR2 is YFSETQ. J gave up 0 bases and V 3 bases, and 0 bases lay outside the gene matches. The data originate from a study of blood T cell repertoires in COVID-19. Looking at the study overall: COVID-19 samples, acute and convalescent, were from the United States, Italy and Spain.

The sample comprised peripheral blood. The clonotype comes from a woman aged 45-65 years with COVID-19, enrolled during active disease. The chain carries TRBV5-1 and TRBJ2-1; 13 nucleotides match TRBD2. CDR3 coding DNA: TGCGCCAGCAGCTGGACTAGCGGGAGCTCCTACAATGAGCAGTTCTTC. It translates to CASSWTSGSSYNEQFF.